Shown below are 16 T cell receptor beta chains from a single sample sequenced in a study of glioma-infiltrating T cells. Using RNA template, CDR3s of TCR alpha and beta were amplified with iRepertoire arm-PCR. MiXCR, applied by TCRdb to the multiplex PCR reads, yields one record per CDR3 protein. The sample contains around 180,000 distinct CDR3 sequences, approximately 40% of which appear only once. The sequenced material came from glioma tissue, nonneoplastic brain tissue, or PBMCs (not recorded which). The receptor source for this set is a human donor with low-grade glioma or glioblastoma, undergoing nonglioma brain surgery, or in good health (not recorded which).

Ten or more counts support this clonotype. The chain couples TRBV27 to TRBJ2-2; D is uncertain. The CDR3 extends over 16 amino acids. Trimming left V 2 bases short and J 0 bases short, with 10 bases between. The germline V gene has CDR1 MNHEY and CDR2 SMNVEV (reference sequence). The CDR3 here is CASSLKGLANTGELFF. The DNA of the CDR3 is TGTGCCAGCAGTTTAAAGGGTCTAGCGAACACCGGGGAGCTGTTTTTT.

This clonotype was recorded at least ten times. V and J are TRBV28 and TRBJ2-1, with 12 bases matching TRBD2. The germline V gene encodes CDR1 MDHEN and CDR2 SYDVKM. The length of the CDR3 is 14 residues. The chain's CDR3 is CATSGRAHGNEQFF. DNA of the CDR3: TGTGCGACTAGCGGGAGAGCTCACGGCAATGAGCAGTTCTTC.

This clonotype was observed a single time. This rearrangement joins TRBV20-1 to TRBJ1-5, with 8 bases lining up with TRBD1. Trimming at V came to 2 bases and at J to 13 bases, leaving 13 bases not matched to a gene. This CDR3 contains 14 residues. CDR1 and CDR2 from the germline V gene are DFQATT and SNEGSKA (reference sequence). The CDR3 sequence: CSARRTGNDQQQHF. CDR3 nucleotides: TGCAGTGCTAGAAGGACAGGGAACGATCAGCAACAGCATTTT.

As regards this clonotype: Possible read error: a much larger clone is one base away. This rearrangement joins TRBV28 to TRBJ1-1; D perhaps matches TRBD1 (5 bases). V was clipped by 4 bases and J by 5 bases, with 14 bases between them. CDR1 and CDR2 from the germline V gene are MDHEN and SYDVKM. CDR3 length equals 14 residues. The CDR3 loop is CASSSPGVLTEAFF. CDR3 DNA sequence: TGTGCCAGCAGTTCCCCGGGGGTGCTAACTGAAGCTTTCTTT.

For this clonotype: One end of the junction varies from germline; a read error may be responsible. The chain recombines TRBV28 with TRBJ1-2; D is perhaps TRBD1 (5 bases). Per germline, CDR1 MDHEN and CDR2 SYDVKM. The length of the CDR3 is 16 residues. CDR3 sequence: CANSLNTGLTSRGYTF. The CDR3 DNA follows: TGTGCCAACAGTCTCAATACAGGATTGACCTCTCGCGGATACACCTTC.

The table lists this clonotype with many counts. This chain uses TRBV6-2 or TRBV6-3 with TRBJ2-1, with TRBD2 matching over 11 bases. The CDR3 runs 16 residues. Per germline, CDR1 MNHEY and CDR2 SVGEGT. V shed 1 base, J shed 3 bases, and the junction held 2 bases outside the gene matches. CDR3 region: CASSYFGLAGYNEQFF. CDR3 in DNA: TGTGCCAGCAGTTACTTTGGACTAGCGGGCTACAATGAGCAGTTCTTC.

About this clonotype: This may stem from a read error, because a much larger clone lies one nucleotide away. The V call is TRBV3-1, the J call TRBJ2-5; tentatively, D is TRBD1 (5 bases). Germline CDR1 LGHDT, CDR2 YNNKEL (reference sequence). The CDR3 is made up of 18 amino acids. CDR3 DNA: TGTGCCAGCAGCCAAGATCTTCAGGTGCCAGGGCACCAAGGGACCCAGTACTTC. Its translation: CASSQDLQVPGHQGTQYF.

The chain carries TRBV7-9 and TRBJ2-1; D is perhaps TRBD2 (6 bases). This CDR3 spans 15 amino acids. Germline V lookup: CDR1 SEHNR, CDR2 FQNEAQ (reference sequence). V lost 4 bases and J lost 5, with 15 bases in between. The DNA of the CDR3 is TGTGCCAGCAGCTCGACCTCGGGACTCCACAATGAGCAGTTCTTC. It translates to CASSSTSGLHNEQFF. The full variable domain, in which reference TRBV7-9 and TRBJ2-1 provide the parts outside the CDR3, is DTGVSQNPRHKITKRGQNVTFRCDPISEHNRLYWYRQTLGQGPEFLTYFQNEAQLEKSRLLSDRFSAERPKGSFSTLEIQRTEQGDSAMYLCASSSTSGLHNEQFFGPGTRLTVL.

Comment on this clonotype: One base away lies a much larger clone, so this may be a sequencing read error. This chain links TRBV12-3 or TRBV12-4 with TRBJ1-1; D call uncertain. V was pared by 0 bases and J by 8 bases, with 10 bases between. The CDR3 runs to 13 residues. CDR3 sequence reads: CASSLAPGGEAFF. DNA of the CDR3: TGTGCCAGCAGTTTAGCGCCGGGAGGAGAAGCTTTCTTT.

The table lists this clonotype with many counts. CDR3: CASSLSREGYNEQFF. CDR3 bases: TGTGCCAGCAGTTTATCGCGGGAGGGGTACAATGAGCAGTTCTTC. The chain joins TRBV27 to TRBJ2-1; TRBD2 matches at 9 bases. The trim removed 0 bases at V and 4 bases at J, leaving 1 base unmatched. The germline V gene encodes CDR1 MNHEY and CDR2 SMNVEV (reference sequence). The CDR3 runs 15 residues.

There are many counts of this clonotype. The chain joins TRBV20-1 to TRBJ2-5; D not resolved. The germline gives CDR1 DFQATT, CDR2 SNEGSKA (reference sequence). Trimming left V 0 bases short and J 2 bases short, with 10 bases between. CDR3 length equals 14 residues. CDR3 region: CSARDLAVQETQYF. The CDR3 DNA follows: TGCAGTGCTAGAGATCTGGCAGTACAAGAGACCCAGTACTTC.

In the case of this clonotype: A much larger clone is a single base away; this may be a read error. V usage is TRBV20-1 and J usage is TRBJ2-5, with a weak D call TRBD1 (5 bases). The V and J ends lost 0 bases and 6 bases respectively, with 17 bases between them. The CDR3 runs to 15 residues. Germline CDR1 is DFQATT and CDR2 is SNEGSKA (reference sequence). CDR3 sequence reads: CSARDDSESRKTQYF. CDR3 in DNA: TGCAGTGCTAGAGACGACAGCGAGAGTAGAAAGACCCAGTACTTC.

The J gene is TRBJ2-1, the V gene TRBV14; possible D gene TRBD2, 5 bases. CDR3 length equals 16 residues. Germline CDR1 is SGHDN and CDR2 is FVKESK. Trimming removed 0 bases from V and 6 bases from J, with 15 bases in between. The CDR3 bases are TGTGCCAGCAGCCAAGATCTCGCGTGGAGCGGCAATGAGCAGTTCTTC. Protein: CASSQDLAWSGNEQFF. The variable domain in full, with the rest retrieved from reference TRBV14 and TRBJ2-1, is EAGVTQFPSHSVIEKGQTVTLRCDPISGHDNLYWYRRVMGKEIKFLLHFVKESKQDESGMPNNRFLAERTGGTYSTLKVQPAELEDSGVYFCASSQDLAWSGNEQFFGPGTRLTVL.

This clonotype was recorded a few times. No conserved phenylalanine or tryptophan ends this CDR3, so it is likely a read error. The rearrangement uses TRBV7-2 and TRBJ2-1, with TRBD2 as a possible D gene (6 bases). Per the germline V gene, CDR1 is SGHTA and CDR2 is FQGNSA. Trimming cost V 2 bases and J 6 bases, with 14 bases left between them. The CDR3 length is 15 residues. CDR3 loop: CASSLNLARTNEQFL. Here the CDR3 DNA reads TGTGCCAGCAGCTTAAACCTAGCGCGAACCAATGAGCAGTTCCTC.

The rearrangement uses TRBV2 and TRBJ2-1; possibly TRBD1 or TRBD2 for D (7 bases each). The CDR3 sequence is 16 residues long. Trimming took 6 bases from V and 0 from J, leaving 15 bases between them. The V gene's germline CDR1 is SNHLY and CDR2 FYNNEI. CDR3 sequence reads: CASSRGDYPSYNEQFF. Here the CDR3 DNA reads TGTGCCAGCAGCAGGGGGGACTACCCCTCCTACAATGAGCAGTTCTTC.

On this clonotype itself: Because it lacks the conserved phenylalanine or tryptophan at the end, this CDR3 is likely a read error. The CDR3 region is CASSSPRTTGSLEQYS. The CDR3 bases are TGTGCCAGCAGTTCTCCCCGGACTACCGGGAGTCTCGAGCAGTACTCC. V gene TRBV28 combines with J gene TRBJ2-7, with a possible D match to TRBD2 (6 bases). Per the germline V gene, CDR1 is MDHEN and CDR2 is SYDVKM. V lost 4 bases to trimming and J lost 6 bases, with 22 bases between them. The CDR3 totals 16 residues.